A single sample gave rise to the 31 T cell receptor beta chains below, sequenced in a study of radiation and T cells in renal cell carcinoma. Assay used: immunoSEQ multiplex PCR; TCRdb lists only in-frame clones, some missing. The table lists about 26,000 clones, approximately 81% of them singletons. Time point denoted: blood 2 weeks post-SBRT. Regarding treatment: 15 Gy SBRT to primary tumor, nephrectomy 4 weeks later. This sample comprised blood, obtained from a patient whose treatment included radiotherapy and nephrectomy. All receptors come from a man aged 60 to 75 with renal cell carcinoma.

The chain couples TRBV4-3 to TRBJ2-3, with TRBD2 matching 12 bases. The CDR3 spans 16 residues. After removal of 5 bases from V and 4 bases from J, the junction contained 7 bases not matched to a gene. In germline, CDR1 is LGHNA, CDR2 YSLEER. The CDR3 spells CASSIRLAGAPDTQYF. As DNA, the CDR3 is TGCGCCAGCAGCATCCGACTAGCGGGAGCCCCAGATACGCAGTATTTT.

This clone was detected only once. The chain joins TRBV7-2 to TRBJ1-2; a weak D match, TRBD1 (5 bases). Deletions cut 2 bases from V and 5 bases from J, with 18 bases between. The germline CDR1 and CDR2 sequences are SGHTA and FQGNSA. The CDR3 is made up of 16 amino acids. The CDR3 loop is CASSLIFGGVNYGYTF. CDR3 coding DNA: TGTGCCAGCAGCTTAATCTTCGGGGGGGTTAATTATGGCTACACCTTC.

The CDR3 nucleotides are TGTGCCAGCAGCCAGGGACAGGTGAACACTGAAGCTTTCTTT. Encoded protein: CASSQGQVNTEAFF. This rearrangement joins TRBV11-2 to TRBJ1-1, with 8 bases aligning to TRBD1. Germline V CDR1 and CDR2: SGHAT, FQNNGV. Trimming removed 5 bases from V and 0 bases from J; junction bases left unmatched: 2. The CDR3 covers 14 residues.

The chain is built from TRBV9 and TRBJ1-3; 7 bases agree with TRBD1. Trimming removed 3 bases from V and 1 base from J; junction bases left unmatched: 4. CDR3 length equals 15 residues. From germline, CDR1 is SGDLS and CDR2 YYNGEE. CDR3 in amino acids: CASSGGGASGNTIYF. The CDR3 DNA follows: TGTGCCAGCAGCGGAGGGGGCGCTTCTGGAAACACCATATATTTT.

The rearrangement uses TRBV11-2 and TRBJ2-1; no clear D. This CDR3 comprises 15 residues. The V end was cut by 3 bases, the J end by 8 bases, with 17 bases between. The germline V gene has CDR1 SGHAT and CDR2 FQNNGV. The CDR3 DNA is TGTGCCAGCAGCTTGGGTCAGGTCCTTGGCGATGAGCAGTTCTTC. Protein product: CASSLGQVLGDEQFF.

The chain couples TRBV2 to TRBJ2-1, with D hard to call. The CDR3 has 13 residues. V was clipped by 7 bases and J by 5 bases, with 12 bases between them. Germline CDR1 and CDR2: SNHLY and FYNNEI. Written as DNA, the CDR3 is TGTGCCAGCACCAGAGACACAAACAATGAGCAGTTCTTC. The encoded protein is CASTRDTNNEQFF.

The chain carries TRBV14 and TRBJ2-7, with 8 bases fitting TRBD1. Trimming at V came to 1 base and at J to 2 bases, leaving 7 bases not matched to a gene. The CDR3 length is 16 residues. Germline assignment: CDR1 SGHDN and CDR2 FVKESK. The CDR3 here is CASSQVDREFPYEQYF. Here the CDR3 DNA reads TGTGCCAGCAGCCAAGTGGACAGGGAATTCCCCTACGAGCAGTACTTC.

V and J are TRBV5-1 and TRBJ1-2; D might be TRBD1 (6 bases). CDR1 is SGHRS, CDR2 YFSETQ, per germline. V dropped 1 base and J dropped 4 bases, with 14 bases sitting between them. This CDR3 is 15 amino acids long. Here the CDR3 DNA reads TGCGCCAGCAGCTTGTCACCAGGGGTTGGCTATGGCTACACCTTC. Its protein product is CASSLSPGVGYGYTF. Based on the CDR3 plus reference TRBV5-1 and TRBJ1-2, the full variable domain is KAGVTQTPRYLIKTRGQQVTLSCSPISGHRSVSWYQQTPGQGLQFLFEYFSETQRNKGNFPGRFSGRQFSNSRSEMNVSTLELGDSALYLCASSLSPGVGYGYTFGSGTRLTVV.

The CDR3 bases are TGTGCCAGTAGTTTCGGGGATAGCGGCTACACAGATACGCAGTATTTT. It specifies CASSFGDSGYTDTQYF. The V call is TRBV19, the J call TRBJ2-3; possibly TRBD2 for D (6 bases). The CDR3 is 16 residues long. V shed 5 bases and J shed 2 bases, with 17 bases lying between them. Per the germline V gene, CDR1 is LNHDA and CDR2 is SQIVND (reference sequence).

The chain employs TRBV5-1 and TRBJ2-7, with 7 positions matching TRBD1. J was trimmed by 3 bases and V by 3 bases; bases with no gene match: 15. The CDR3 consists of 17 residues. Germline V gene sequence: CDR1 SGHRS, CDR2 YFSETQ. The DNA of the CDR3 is TGCGCCAGCAGCTACTACCACCCATCGGGACAGTTCTACGAGCAGTACTTC. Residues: CASSYYHPSGQFYEQYF.

The CDR3 DNA is TGCGCCATTCTAGCGGGAGACACAGATACGCAGTATTTT. Its translation: CAILAGDTDTQYF. This chain connects TRBV10-1 to TRBJ2-3, with TRBD2 identical over 10 bases. The CDR3 extends over 13 amino acids. The J segment lost 2 bases and the V segment lost 10 bases, leaving 3 bases of the junction unmatched. Germline values: CDR1 WNHNN, CDR2 SYGVQD (reference sequence).

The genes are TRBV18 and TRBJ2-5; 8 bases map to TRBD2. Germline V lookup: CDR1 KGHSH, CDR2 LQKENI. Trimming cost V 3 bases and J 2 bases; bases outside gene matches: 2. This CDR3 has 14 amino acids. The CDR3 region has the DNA TGTGCCAGCTCACCGGGACTAGAGCAAGAGACCCAGTACTTC. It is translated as CASSPGLEQETQYF.

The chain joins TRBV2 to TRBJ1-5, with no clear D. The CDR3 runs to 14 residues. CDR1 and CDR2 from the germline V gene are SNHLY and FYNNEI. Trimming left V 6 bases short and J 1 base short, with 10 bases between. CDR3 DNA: TGTGCCAGCAGGGCAGGCTTAAGCAATCAGCCCCAGCATTTT. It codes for CASRAGLSNQPQHF.

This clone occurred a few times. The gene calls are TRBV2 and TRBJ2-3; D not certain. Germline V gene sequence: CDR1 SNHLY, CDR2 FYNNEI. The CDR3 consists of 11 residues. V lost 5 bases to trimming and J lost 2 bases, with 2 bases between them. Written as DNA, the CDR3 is TGTGCCAGCAGTTTCACAGATACGCAGTATTTT. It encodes CASSFTDTQYF. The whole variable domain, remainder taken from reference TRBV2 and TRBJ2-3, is EPEVTQTPSHQVTQMGQEVILRCVPISNHLYFYWYRQILGQKVEFLVSFYNNEISEKSEIFDDQFSVERPDGSNFTLKIRSTKLEDSAMYFCASSFTDTQYFGPGTRLTVL.

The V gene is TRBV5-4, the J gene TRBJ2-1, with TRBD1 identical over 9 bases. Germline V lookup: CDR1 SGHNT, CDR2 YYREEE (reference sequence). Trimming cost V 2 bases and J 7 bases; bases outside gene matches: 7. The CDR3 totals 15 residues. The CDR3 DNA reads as TGTGCCAGCAGCTTCGGAACAGGGGGCTTTAATGAGCAGTTCTTC. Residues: CASSFGTGGFNEQFF.

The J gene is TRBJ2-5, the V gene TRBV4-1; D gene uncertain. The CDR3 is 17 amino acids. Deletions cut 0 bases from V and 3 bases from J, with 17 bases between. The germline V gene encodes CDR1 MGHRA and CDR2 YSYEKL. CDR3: CASSQDTGLRGEETQYF. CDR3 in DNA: TGCGCCAGCAGCCAAGATACCGGCCTAAGAGGAGAAGAGACCCAGTACTTC.

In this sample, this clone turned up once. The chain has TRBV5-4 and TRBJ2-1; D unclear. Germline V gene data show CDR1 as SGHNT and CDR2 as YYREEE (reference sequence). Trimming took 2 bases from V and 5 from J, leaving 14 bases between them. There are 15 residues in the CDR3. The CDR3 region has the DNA TGTGCCAGCAGCTTCGGGTCCCCTAACAACAATGAGCAGTTCTTC. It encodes CASSFGSPNNNEQFF.

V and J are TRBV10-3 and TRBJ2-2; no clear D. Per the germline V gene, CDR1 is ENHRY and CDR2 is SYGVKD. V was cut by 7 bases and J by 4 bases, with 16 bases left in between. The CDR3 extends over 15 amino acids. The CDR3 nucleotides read TGTGCCATCACAGACTCGAGGCGAAGCACCGGGGAGCTGTTTTTT. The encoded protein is CAITDSRRSTGELFF.

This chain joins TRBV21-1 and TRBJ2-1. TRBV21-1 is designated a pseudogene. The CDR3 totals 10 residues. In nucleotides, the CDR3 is TGTGCCAGCCACGACGGTGAGCAGTTCTTC. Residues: CASHDGEQFF.

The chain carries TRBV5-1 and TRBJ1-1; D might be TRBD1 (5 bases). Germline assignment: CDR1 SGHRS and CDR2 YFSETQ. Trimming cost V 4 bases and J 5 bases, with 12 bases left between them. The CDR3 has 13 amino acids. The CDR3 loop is CASSRDRGTEAFF. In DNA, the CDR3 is TGCGCCAGCAGCCGAGACAGAGGAACTGAAGCTTTCTTT.

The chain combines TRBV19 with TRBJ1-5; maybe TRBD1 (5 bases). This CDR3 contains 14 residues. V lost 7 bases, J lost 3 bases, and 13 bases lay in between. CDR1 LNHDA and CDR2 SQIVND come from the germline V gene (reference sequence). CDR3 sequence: CASMGGFINQPQHF. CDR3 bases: TGTGCCAGTATGGGGGGGTTTATCAATCAGCCCCAGCATTTT.

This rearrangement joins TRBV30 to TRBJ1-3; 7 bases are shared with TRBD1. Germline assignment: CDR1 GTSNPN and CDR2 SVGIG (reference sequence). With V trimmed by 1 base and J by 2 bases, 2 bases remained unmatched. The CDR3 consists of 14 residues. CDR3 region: CAWSAGTAGNTIYF. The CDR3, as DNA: TGTGCCTGGAGTGCCGGGACAGCTGGAAACACCATATATTTT.

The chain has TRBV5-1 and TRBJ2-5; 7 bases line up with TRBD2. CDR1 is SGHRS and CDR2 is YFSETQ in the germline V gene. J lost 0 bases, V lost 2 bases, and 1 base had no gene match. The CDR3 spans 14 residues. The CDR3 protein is CASSFSGNQETQYF. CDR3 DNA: TGCGCCAGCAGCTTCAGCGGGAACCAAGAGACCCAGTACTTC.

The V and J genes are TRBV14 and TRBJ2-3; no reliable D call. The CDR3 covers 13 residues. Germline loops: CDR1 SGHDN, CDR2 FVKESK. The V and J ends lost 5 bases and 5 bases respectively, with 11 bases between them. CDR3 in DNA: TGTGCCAGCAGCTACAACAAGCGAGATACGCAGTATTTT. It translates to CASSYNKRDTQYF.

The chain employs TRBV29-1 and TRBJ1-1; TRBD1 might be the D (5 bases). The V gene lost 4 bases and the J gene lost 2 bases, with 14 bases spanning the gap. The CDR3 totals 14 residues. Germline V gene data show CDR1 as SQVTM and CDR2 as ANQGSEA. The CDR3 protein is CSVGLGVGNTEAFF. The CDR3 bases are TGCAGCGTTGGTTTAGGGGTAGGCAACACTGAAGCTTTCTTT.

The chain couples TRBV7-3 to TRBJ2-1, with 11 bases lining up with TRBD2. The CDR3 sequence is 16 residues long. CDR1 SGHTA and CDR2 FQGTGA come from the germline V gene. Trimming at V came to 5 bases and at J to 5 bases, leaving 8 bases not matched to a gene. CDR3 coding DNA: TGTGCCAGCAGCCAGATAGCGGGAGGGAGGCACAATGAGCAGTTCTTC. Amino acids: CASSQIAGGRHNEQFF.

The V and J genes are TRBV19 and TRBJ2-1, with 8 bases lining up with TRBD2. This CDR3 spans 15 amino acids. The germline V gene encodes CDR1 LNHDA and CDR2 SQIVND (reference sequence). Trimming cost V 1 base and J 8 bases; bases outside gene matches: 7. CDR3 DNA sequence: TGTGCCAGTAGTATAGTGGGGGCCGGGGGGGATGAGCAGTTCTTC. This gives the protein CASSIVGAGGDEQFF.

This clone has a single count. The CDR3 here is CASSTQTLAHEQYF. The CDR3 nucleotides read TGTGCCAGCAGCACACAGACACTAGCGCACGAGCAGTACTTC. The rearrangement links TRBV9 to TRBJ2-7, with 7 bases matching TRBD2. Trimming cost V 4 bases and J 5 bases; bases outside gene matches: 9. CDR3 length: 14 amino acids. From germline, CDR1 is SGDLS and CDR2 YYNGEE.

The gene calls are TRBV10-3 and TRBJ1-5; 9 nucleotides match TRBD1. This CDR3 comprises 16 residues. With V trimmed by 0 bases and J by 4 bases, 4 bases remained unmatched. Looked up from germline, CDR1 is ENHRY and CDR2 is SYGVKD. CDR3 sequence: CAISESPGQGNQPQHF. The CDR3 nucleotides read TGTGCCATCAGTGAGTCGCCGGGACAGGGAAATCAGCCCCAGCATTTT.

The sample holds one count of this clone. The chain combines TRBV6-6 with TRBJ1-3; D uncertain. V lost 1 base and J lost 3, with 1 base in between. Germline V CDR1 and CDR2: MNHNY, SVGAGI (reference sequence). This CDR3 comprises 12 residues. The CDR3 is CASSYFGNTIYF. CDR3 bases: TGTGCCAGCAGTTACTTTGGAAACACCATATATTTT.

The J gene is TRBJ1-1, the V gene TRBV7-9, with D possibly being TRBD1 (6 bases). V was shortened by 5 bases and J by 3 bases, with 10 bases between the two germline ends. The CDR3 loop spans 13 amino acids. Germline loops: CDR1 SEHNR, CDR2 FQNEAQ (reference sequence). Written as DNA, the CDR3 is TGTGCCAGCAGCCCGTACAGGGACACTGAAGCTTTCTTT. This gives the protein CASSPYRDTEAFF.